This T cell receptor beta chain stems from a study of blood T cell repertoires in COVID-19. Overall study: Spain, Italy and the United States supplied samples that represented acute and convalescent COVID-19. In each case, the material was cDNA or gDNA derived from T cells, B-cell-depleted T cells, or PBMCs.

The germline gives CDR1 SEHNR, CDR2 FQNEAQ (reference sequence). Trimming removed 9 bases at V and 2 bases at J, with 8 bases between. This CDR3 region has 13 residues. In the original processing: Reference gene primer amplification gave nucleated cell count estimates. Sequenced by immunoSEQ multiplex PCR; TCRdb stores in-frame clones only, minus some. The V and J calls and the clone size are those of that table, but D and trimming were determined from the DNA. The sample consists of approximately 74,000 clones, around 90% of them appearing once. The chain combines TRBV7-9 with TRBJ2-6; D gene unclear. Sequencing used peripheral blood. This clonotype was obtained from a man aged 70 or older with acute or convalescent COVID-19. CDR3 bases: TGTGCCAGTCGGGTGGCTGGGGCCAACGTCCTGACTTTC. Protein: CASRVAGANVLTF.